Below, one T cell receptor beta chain is given with its context. It has no known antigen specificity. Base qualities are missing; no much larger clone stands one base away. V was cut back by 7 bases and J by 4 bases, leaving a gap of 12 bases between them. The germline V gene sets CDR1 to SGHTS and CDR2 to YDEGEE. The CDR3 spans 13 residues, from the cysteine through the phenylalanine. Only the CDR3 DNA is retained, 39 bases long and in frame from the first base. The data were obtained in a study of T cell responses to AZD1222 COVID-19 vaccine (dated by TCRdb to the early 2020s). Concerning the study at large: AZD1222 recipients whose second dose came at about 4 weeks and those whose second dose came at about 12 weeks were combined into one group, since spike-specific TCR depth and breadth did not differ between the two schedules. TCR sequencing was performed for 230 to 250 trial participants, of whom approximately 200 were given two doses of AZD1222 and roughly 25 were given two doses of MenACWY control vaccine. Enrollment into the trials was organized by age into subgroups of 18-55, 56-69 and 70-plus years, and those subgroups contained roughly 150, 30 and 60 TCR-sequenced participants, respectively.

The sample's time point, from its label and the paper: baseline before first vaccination. Samples from vaccinated people were obtained from the UK trials COV001 and COV002, which included a single-blind randomized controlled phase 2/3 trial of AZD1222 (ChAdOx1 nCoV-19) in healthy adults. For TCRbeta chain sequencing, PBMC samples from trial participants were taken at day 0 and at day 28 after the second dose. The CDR3 regions of human TCRbeta chains were analyzed by immunosequencing. As for the original processing: Repertoire TCRs were matched against a reference library of SARS-CoV-2-specific TCRs generated with the MIRA antigen-specificity platform. Breadth was defined as the fraction of unique TCRs that were SARS-CoV-2-associated. Depth was defined as the fraction of total T cells that were SARS-CoV-2-associated. Using the MIRA data, each spike-specific TCR was assigned both to the spike region to which the TCR was reactive and to a CD4 or CD8 class. Log10-transformed breadth and depth values were compared by one-way ANOVA with Sidak's multiple comparisons tests. The immuneACCESS repertoire file appears here via TCRdb, limited to in-frame rearrangements. These files lack a portion of the clones; in checked studies, under half of the deficit traces to unresolved V genes, and the cause of the others is not known. Clonal size and the V and J genes are those of that table, whereas D and trimming came from the DNA. A total of 150,000 to 180,000 clones appear in this sample, roughly 90% of them only once. The biggest ten clones account for about 20% of the sample.

Study-wide findings and limitations: Most participants were white British and females outnumbered males, and the authors suggested that clonal diversity may have been underestimated. Vaccine-associated CD4 TCRs spanned the whole spike protein, with dominant responses in regions 160-218 and 743-854. Only six AZD1222 recipients were SARS-CoV-2 seropositive at baseline, limiting conclusions about previously exposed vaccinees. Because no samples from the day 14 peak response were available, repertoires could be characterized only after the peak T cell response. A significant rise in spike-specific TCR breadth and depth was observed after two AZD1222 doses relative to day 0 and relative to MenACWY recipients. Nearly half of unique spike-specific TCRs reportedly recognized epitopes outside regions mutated in the B.1.351 and B.1.1.7 variants. In the small 56-69-year group, the increase in depth fell short of significance, most likely because of low power.

The receptor was isolated from an adult in good health. In this chain, TRBV5-8 is recombined with TRBJ1-5, with the D gene too uncertain to name. The starting material was peripheral blood, obtained on day 0 of AZD1222 vaccination. The DNA is TGTGCCAGCGGCGCGGAATTTAATCAGCCCCAGCATTTT. It is translated as CASGAEFNQPQHF.